One and the same sample provided the 13 T cell receptor beta chains below, sequenced in a study of blood T cell repertoires in COVID-19 (dated by TCRdb to 2018 to 2020). Receptors were amplified or captured by the immunoSEQ multiplex PCR assay. TCRdb re-hosts the immuneACCESS table, in-frame sequences only. Its copies lack some clones; in the studies checked, an unresolved V gene accounts for under half of them, and the cause for the rest is not known. The sample contains roughly 73,000 clones, 70% to 75% of them found a single time. Around 21% of the sample belongs to the ten largest clones. Input material: peripheral blood. These receptors were obtained from a man aged 65 to 85 with acute or convalescent COVID-19.

V usage is TRBV19 and J usage is TRBJ2-3; the match to TRBD2 covers 7 bases. Trimming took 5 bases from V and 0 from J; bases not matched to a gene: 2. The germline V gene has CDR1 LNHDA and CDR2 SQIVND (reference sequence). CDR3 length: 14 residues. In nucleotides, the CDR3 is TGTGCCAGTAGTCTTAGCGGGAGCACAGATACGCAGTATTTT. Its translation: CASSLSGSTDTQYF.

The chain has TRBV28 and TRBJ2-7; D is possibly TRBD1 (6 bases). V was clipped by 5 bases and J by 8 bases, with 19 bases between them. CDR3 length: 14 amino acids. Germline V lookup: CDR1 MDHEN, CDR2 SYDVKM. The CDR3 sequence: CASSVFRTVGQQYF. In nucleotides, the CDR3 is TGTGCCAGCAGTGTATTCCGGACAGTCGGGCAGCAGTACTTC. Full variable domain (remainder filled in from reference TRBV28 and TRBJ2-7): DVKVTQSSRYLVKRTGEKVFLECVQDMDHENMFWYRQDPGLGLRLIYFSYDVKMKEKGDIPEGYSVSREKKERFSLILESASTNQTSMYLCASSVFRTVGQQYFGPGTRLTVT.

This clone appeared a few times. The genes are TRBV6-6 and TRBJ1-1; D possibly corresponds to TRBD1 (5 bases). This CDR3 spans 16 amino acids. Per germline, CDR1 MNHNY and CDR2 SVGAGI (reference sequence). Trimming cost V 0 bases and J 0 bases, with 11 bases left between them. In nucleotides, the CDR3 is TGTGCCAGCAGTTACTCCACTCAGGGTGTGAACACTGAAGCTTTCTTT. Amino acid sequence: CASSYSTQGVNTEAFF.

The genes are TRBV28 and TRBJ2-1; D is ambiguous. The CDR3 loop spans 14 amino acids. Germline lookup yields CDR1 MDHEN and CDR2 SYDVKM. Trimming shortened V by 6 bases and J by 6 bases, and 15 bases separated the two germline ends. CDR3 loop: CASRPMAGFNEQFF. CDR3 nucleotides: TGTGCCAGCAGGCCAATGGCAGGTTTCAATGAGCAGTTCTTC.

The rearrangement joins TRBV7-8 to TRBJ2-3, with TRBD2 identical over 7 bases. The CDR3 covers 14 residues. CDR1 is SGHVS, CDR2 FQNEAQ, per germline. J lost 1 base, V lost 2 bases, and 0 bases had no gene match. The CDR3 DNA is TGTGCCAGCAGCTTACTAGCGGGCACAGATACGCAGTATTTT. This codes for CASSLLAGTDTQYF.

The chain links TRBV3-1 (or the pseudogene TRBV3-2) to TRBJ2-2; no clear D gene. CDR3 size: 11 residues. Trimming cost V 8 bases and J 6 bases, with 7 bases left between them. Germline V gene lookup returns CDR1 LGHDT and CDR2 YNNKEL (reference sequence). DNA of the CDR3: TGTGCCAGCCGAGGCGCCGGGGAGCTGTTTTTT. The encoded protein is CASRGAGELFF.

This clone was observed once. This sequence joins TRBV2 and TRBJ2-1; tentative D call: TRBD2 (5 bases). V was trimmed by 11 bases and J by 0 bases, leaving 17 bases between them. Germline CDR1 SNHLY, CDR2 FYNNEI. This CDR3 comprises 15 residues. The CDR3 loop reads CAYGRRTSSYNEQFF. Here the CDR3 DNA reads TGTGCCTACGGGCGGAGGACGAGCTCCTACAATGAGCAGTTCTTC.

This clone was detected only once. The CDR3 DNA follows: TGCGCCAGCAGCTTACCTAGCAATGAGCAGTTCTTC. Translation gives CASSLPSNEQFF. The chain uses TRBV5-1 and TRBJ2-1, with D unresolved. V was shortened by 2 bases and J by 6 bases, with 6 bases between the two germline ends. The germline CDR1 and CDR2 sequences are SGHRS and YFSETQ. The CDR3 consists of 12 residues.

This chain joins TRBV10-3 and TRBJ2-2; 10 bases line up with TRBD2. V lost 6 bases to trimming and J lost 0 bases; unmatched junction nucleotides: 10. The CDR3 has 18 amino acids. The V gene's germline CDR1 is ENHRY and CDR2 SYGVKD. CDR3 DNA sequence: TGTGCCATCAGCGAGCAGCGGGAGGGCACCGCGAACACCGGGGAGCTGTTTTTT. The encoded protein is CAISEQREGTANTGELFF.

This chain links TRBV28 with TRBJ2-7, with 7 positions matching TRBD2. Germline V gives CDR1 MDHEN, CDR2 SYDVKM. CDR3 size: 15 residues. V lost 6 bases, J lost 1 base, and 9 bases stayed unmatched. The DNA for the CDR3 is TGTGCCAGCAGGACTTCGGGCGGGGGTTCCTACGAGCAGTACTTC. It encodes CASRTSGGGSYEQYF.

V is TRBV2 and J is TRBJ2-5; a weak D match, TRBD2 (6 bases). The germline CDR1 and CDR2 sequences are SNHLY and FYNNEI. The germline V and J ends were trimmed by 4 bases and 5 bases, with 14 bases remaining between them. The CDR3 extends over 14 amino acids. This chain's CDR3 is CASSGAAGGETQYF. CDR3 in DNA: TGTGCCAGCAGTGGGGCTGCAGGAGGGGAGACCCAGTACTTC.

The V call is TRBV5-1, the J call TRBJ1-1; 7 bases fit TRBD1. CDR3 length equals 17 residues. V gave up 5 bases and J gave up 4 bases; unmatched junction bases: 17. The germline V gene encodes CDR1 SGHRS and CDR2 YFSETQ. In DNA form, the CDR3 reads TGCGCCAGCAGAGTCCCGGGACAGACCCTTGAAGGCACTGAAGCTTTCTTT. It encodes CASRVPGQTLEGTEAFF.

A few counts support this clone. The J gene is TRBJ2-1, the V gene TRBV7-2; D unresolved. Germline lookup yields CDR1 SGHTA and CDR2 FQGNSA. The ends were cut back, 1 base at V and 1 base at J, with 11 bases in the middle. The CDR3 is 16 amino acids. CDR3: CASSLGLRRSYNEQFF. Here the CDR3 DNA reads TGTGCCAGCAGCTTAGGTCTAAGGCGGTCCTACAATGAGCAGTTCTTC.